Listed here are 21 T cell receptor beta chains from one sample, sequenced in a study of T-cell memory formation after mild COVID-19. TCRdb used MiXCR to reprocess the 5' RACE reads, holding one entry per CDR3 protein. The table shows about 470,000 distinct CDR3 sequences, with roughly 20% occurring only once. The source material was PBMCs or a T cell subset sorted from them (not recorded which). The receptors come from an adult woman who had mild COVID-19 (a few samples of this study predate the infection). Cell type and time point are not known.

In its sample, this clonotype was seen a few times. This chain connects TRBV23-1 to TRBJ2-7; D could derive from TRBD1 or TRBD2 (5 bases each). TRBV23-1 is reported as an ORF; its role is uncertain. V lost 1 base and J lost 2, with 15 bases in between. The CDR3 sequence is 16 residues long. CDR3 in DNA: TGCGCCAGCAGTCAATACGTGACAGAGGGCCCCTACGAGCAGTACTTC. Its translation is CASSQYVTEGPYEQYF.

V usage is TRBV4-2 and J usage is TRBJ1-4; 9 nucleotides align to TRBD1. This CDR3 spans 18 amino acids. V trimming: 8 bases; J trimming: 4 bases; junction bases outside the gene matches: 17. Germline loops: CDR1 LGHNA, CDR2 YNFKEQ. In DNA form, the CDR3 reads TGTGCCAGCGGACTACTTCCCGGGACAGGGTCGAGTAATGAAAAACTGTTTTTT. Protein product: CASGLLPGTGSSNEKLFF.

J is TRBJ2-1 and V is TRBV12-3 or TRBV12-4, with 10 positions matching TRBD2. V dropped 0 bases and J dropped 4; count of bases not matched to a gene: 3. The CDR3 runs 16 residues. The DNA for the CDR3 is TGTGCCAGCAGTTTAGCGCGGACTAGCGGTTACAATGAGCAGTTCTTC. Translating gives CASSLARTSGYNEQFF.

The chain combines TRBV5-8 with TRBJ2-3; a possible D gene is TRBD2 (6 bases). The CDR3 runs 15 residues. Trimming removed 5 bases at V and 6 bases at J, with 19 bases between. Looked up from germline, CDR1 is SGHTS and CDR2 is YDEGEE. The CDR3 coding sequence is TGTGCCAGCAGACTGTCGGGACTGGGGACCGATACGCAGTATTTT. Its translation is CASRLSGLGTDTQYF.

The CDR3 sequence: CSARRPDPLYEQYF. The CDR3 DNA follows: TGCAGTGCTAGACGACCGGACCCACTCTACGAGCAGTACTTC. This rearrangement joins TRBV20-1 to TRBJ2-7; D is unresolved. Germline V gene sequence: CDR1 DFQATT, CDR2 SNEGSKA (reference sequence). The CDR3 runs 14 residues. With 2 bases removed from V and 3 bases from J, the gap between germline ends came to 14 bases.

This clonotype was counted many times. The V call is TRBV12-3 or TRBV12-4, the J call TRBJ2-3; D possibly corresponds to TRBD1 (6 bases). The CDR3 is 15 amino acids. With 1 base removed from V and 4 bases from J, the gap between germline ends came to 12 bases. CDR3 nucleotide sequence: TGTGCCAGCAGTTTAGTACAGGGTGGCCCAGATACGCAGTATTTT. Translating it yields CASSLVQGGPDTQYF.

Notes on this clonotype: One junction end does not reproduce the germline sequence, and a read error may be involved. The rearrangement links TRBV6-1 to TRBJ2-3; a possible D gene is TRBD1 (6 bases). From germline, CDR1 is MNHNS and CDR2 SASEGT. This CDR3 has 15 amino acids. The CDR3 region is CASSEGVRGKDTQYF. DNA for the CDR3: TGTGCCAGCAGCGAAGGTGTCAGGGGAAAAGATACGCAGTATTTT.

This clonotype was counted only a few times. The chain carries TRBV20-1 and TRBJ1-3; the match to TRBD1 covers 7 bases. The V gene end was trimmed by 2 bases and the J gene end by 2 bases; junction bases not matched to a gene: 3. The CDR3 contains 14 residues. The germline CDR1 and CDR2 sequences are DFQATT and SNEGSKA (reference sequence). The CDR3 region is CSARKDRAGNTIYF. DNA for the CDR3: TGCAGTGCTAGAAAAGACAGGGCTGGAAACACCATATATTTT.

This clonotype has just one count. CDR3 nucleotides: TGTGCCAGCAGCCACCAGCGGGGGGCCACAGATACGCAGTATTTT. It codes for CASSHQRGATDTQYF. This chain connects TRBV6-2 or TRBV6-3 to TRBJ2-3, with TRBD2 matching 9 bases. Trimming cost V 6 bases and J 2 bases; bases outside gene matches: 6. Germline V gene lookup returns CDR1 MNHEY and CDR2 SVGEGT. The CDR3 length is 15 residues.

In regard to this clonotype: A junction boundary mismatches the germline segment, possibly from a read error. The chain has TRBV7-2 and TRBJ2-2; 12 bases are shared with TRBD2. In germline, CDR1 is SGHTA, CDR2 FQGNSA. The CDR3 extends over 17 amino acids. In DNA form, the CDR3 reads TGTGCCAGCAGCGGTAGACTAGCGGGAGATCGGGCCGGGGAGCTGATTTTT. Its translation is CASSGRLAGDRAGELIF.

The chain recombines TRBV15 with TRBJ2-1, with TRBD2 matching over 7 bases. The germline V gene encodes CDR1 LNHNV and CDR2 YYDKDF (reference sequence). The CDR3 is 17 residues long. The V segment lost 0 bases and the J segment 5 bases; nucleotides outside the gene matches: 10. The CDR3 nucleotides are TGTGCCACCAGCAGAGATCCTCGGCTAGCGGTTAACAATGAGCAGTTCTTC. It encodes CATSRDPRLAVNNEQFF.

This sequence joins TRBV4-1 and TRBJ1-1; D perhaps matches TRBD1 (5 bases). The CDR3 spans 14 residues. V lost 6 bases to trimming and J lost 3 bases, with 14 bases between them. The germline CDR1 and CDR2 sequences are MGHRA and YSYEKL. The CDR3 region is CASRLLVGDTEAFF. DNA of the CDR3: TGCGCCAGCAGGTTGCTGGTAGGGGACACTGAAGCTTTCTTT.

The CDR3 protein is CATSLTGYEQYF. CDR3 nucleotides: TGTGCCACCAGCTTGACAGGCTACGAGCAGTACTTC. The V and J genes are TRBV24-1 and TRBJ2-7, with D possibly matching TRBD1 (6 bases). The CDR3 runs 12 residues. From germline, CDR1 is KGHDR and CDR2 SFDVKD. Trimming took 7 bases from V and 3 from J, leaving 9 bases between them.

This clonotype has more than one count but fewer than ten. The CDR3 nucleotides read TGTGCCAGCAGCTTAAACCGGGACAGGGGGCTCTCCTCGCGGGAAAAACTGTTTTTT. Translated, it gives CASSLNRDRGLSSREKLFF. The chain carries TRBV7-8 and TRBJ1-4; TRBD1 aligns across 12 bases. Germline CDR1 is SGHVS and CDR2 is FQNEAQ. Trimming removed 2 bases from V and 8 bases from J; junction bases left unmatched: 15. The CDR3 has 19 residues.

Many counts were recorded for this clonotype. The rearrangement uses TRBV7-9 and TRBJ2-7; unclear D gene. This CDR3 region has 13 residues. Germline V gene sequence: CDR1 SEHNR, CDR2 FQNEAQ (reference sequence). The V end was cut by 3 bases, the J end by 6 bases, with 12 bases between. CDR3: CASSFPRRSEQYF. The CDR3 DNA reads TGTGCCAGCAGCTTCCCCAGGCGGAGCGAGCAGTACTTC.

This clonotype was seen a few times. CDR3 sequence (DNA): TGTGCCAGCAGTCCCTGGGGCGGGGCCTCTGGAAACACCATATATTTT. It yields the protein CASSPWGGASGNTIYF. V and J are TRBV12-3 or TRBV12-4 and TRBJ1-3, with a possible D match to TRBD1 (5 bases). V lost 5 bases to trimming and J lost 0 bases, with 14 bases between them. The CDR3 length is 16 residues.

The rearrangement links TRBV7-6 to TRBJ2-3; 7 bases align to TRBD2. J gave up 8 bases and V 5 bases, and 4 bases lay outside the gene matches. This CDR3 region has 12 residues. The germline V gene encodes CDR1 SGHVS and CDR2 FNYEAQ. The CDR3 nucleotides are TGTGCCAGCAGCGGGGGGGGTATTACGCAGTATTTT. It encodes CASSGGGITQYF.

The chain recombines TRBV29-1 with TRBJ1-2; unclear D gene. The V and J ends lost 6 bases and 7 bases respectively, with 9 bases between them. Germline CDR1 reads SQVTM; CDR2 reads ANQGSEA. CDR3 length: 10 residues. The CDR3 DNA is TGCAGCGTCGTGGAGAGTGGCTACACCTTC. Its translation: CSVVESGYTF.

The chain links TRBV9 to TRBJ1-2; D perhaps matches TRBD1 (5 bases). The CDR3 runs 18 residues. Germline CDR1 is SGDLS and CDR2 is YYNGEE. Between the trimmed V and J ends, which lost 0 bases and 1 base, there was a span of 19 bases. The CDR3 region has the DNA TGTGCCAGCAGCGTAGGAGGGGCCCGGAGCGGGAGTAACTATGGCTACACCTTC. Translating it yields CASSVGGARSGSNYGYTF.

This clonotype was counted between two and nine times. This chain links TRBV20-1 with TRBJ1-2, with a weak D call TRBD1 (5 bases). The CDR3 loop spans 17 amino acids. Germline V CDR1 and CDR2: DFQATT, SNEGSKA (reference sequence). Trimming took off 0 bases at V and 0 bases at J, with 17 bases between the two ends. CDR3 region: CSARDSREFGANYGYTF. CDR3 DNA: TGCAGTGCTAGAGATTCCAGGGAGTTCGGGGCTAACTATGGCTACACCTTC.

This clonotype has a count of ten or more. The chain couples TRBV24-1 to TRBJ2-7; the match to TRBD2 covers 9 bases. The V segment lost 4 bases and the J segment 7 bases; nucleotides outside the gene matches: 4. Germline V gives CDR1 KGHDR, CDR2 SFDVKD. This CDR3 has 13 amino acids. CDR3 sequence reads: CATSDSGLAEQYF. The CDR3 DNA is TGTGCCACCAGTGACTCCGGACTAGCGGAGCAGTACTTC.